The rows below give T cell receptor beta chains drawn from one sample of a study of tumour-infiltrating T cells in Burkitt lymphoma. The repertoire was sequenced with immunoSEQ multiplex PCR; TCRdb's copy has only in-frame clones and lacks some. The sample shows under 9,000 clones, 65% to 75% of them seen only once. What was sequenced was tumor tissue. These receptor sequences come from a human donor with diffuse large B-cell lymphoma. CDR3s include the opening cysteine and the closing phenylalanine or tryptophan. Each record gives: CDR3 DNA, CDR3 protein, clone size, CDR3 length, D gene, V gene, J gene. A D gene is named only where the DNA matches it firmly. Size values are once, few and many counts, or a class for expanded clones, and some rows have none.

CDR3 DNA: TGCGCCAGCAGCTCTTCACTAGGTCCCACGGGCACTGAAGCTTTCTTT; CDR3 protein: CASSSSLGPTGTEAFF; clone size: .; CDR3 length: 16; D gene: .; V gene: TRBV5-1; J gene: TRBJ1-1
CDR3 DNA: TGTGCCAGCAGCTTAGCTACTAGTGGAGAGACCCAGTACTTC; CDR3 protein: CASSLATSGETQYF; clone size: .; CDR3 length: 14; D gene: .; V gene: TRBV7-2; J gene: TRBJ2-5
CDR3 DNA: TGTGCTAGTGGAGCGACAGTGGGGATGGCCAATCAGGCCCAGCATTTT; CDR3 protein: CASGATVGMANQAQHF; clone size: few; CDR3 length: 16; D gene: .; V gene: TRBV12-5; J gene: TRBJ1-5
CDR3 DNA: TGTGCCAGCAGTCCTACGGGGACAGGGGGTGAAGAGCAGTACTTC; CDR3 protein: CASSPTGTGGEEQYF; clone size: .; CDR3 length: 15; D gene: TRBD1; V gene: TRBV27; J gene: TRBJ2-7
CDR3 DNA: TGTGCCAGCAGTGAGGACAGGGTGAAGCCCCAGCATTTT; CDR3 protein: CASSEDRVKPQHF; clone size: .; CDR3 length: 13; D gene: TRBD1; V gene: TRBV6-1; J gene: TRBJ1-5
CDR3 DNA: TGTGCCAGCAGCCCCCTCCAGGGGCAGGCAAGGAACTATGGCTACACCTTC; CDR3 protein: CASSPLQGQARNYGYTF; clone size: .; CDR3 length: 17; D gene: .; V gene: TRBV7-2; J gene: TRBJ1-2
CDR3 DNA: TGTGCCAGCAGTTCGGGGACAGGGATTACTGAAGCTTTCTTT; CDR3 protein: CASSSGTGITEAFF; clone size: .; CDR3 length: 14; D gene: TRBD1; V gene: TRBV27; J gene: TRBJ1-1
CDR3 DNA: TGCAGCGTTCGGGACAGGGGACCAGATACGCAGTATTTT; CDR3 protein: CSVRDRGPDTQYF; clone size: .; CDR3 length: 13; D gene: TRBD1; V gene: TRBV29-1; J gene: TRBJ2-3
CDR3 DNA: TGTGCCAGCAGCTTGCTTGGTGGCTACACCTTC; CDR3 protein: CASSLLGGYTF; clone size: .; CDR3 length: 11; D gene: .; V gene: TRBV5-4; J gene: TRBJ1-2
CDR3 DNA: TGTGCCAGCAGCTCCCCGCCGCCACAGGTAGCGAACACTGAAGCTTTCTTT; CDR3 protein: CASSSPPPQVANTEAFF; clone size: few; CDR3 length: 17; D gene: .; V gene: TRBV7-8; J gene: TRBJ1-1
CDR3 DNA: TGTGCCAGCAGGGACCTGACAGGGGGCCTGCGTGGCTACACCTTC; CDR3 protein: CASRDLTGGLRGYTF; clone size: .; CDR3 length: 15; D gene: TRBD1; V gene: TRBV27; J gene: TRBJ1-2
CDR3 DNA: TGTGCCAGCAGCTTACAGGGGAGGGCCACTGAAGCTTTCTTT; CDR3 protein: CASSLQGRATEAFF; clone size: .; CDR3 length: 14; D gene: .; V gene: TRBV7-2; J gene: TRBJ1-1
CDR3 DNA: TGCGCCAGCAGCTTGGGACAGGGCTCCGGAGAGACCCAGTACTTC; CDR3 protein: CASSLGQGSGETQYF; clone size: .; CDR3 length: 15; D gene: TRBD1; V gene: TRBV5-1; J gene: TRBJ2-5
CDR3 DNA: TGTGCCATCAGTGAGGACAGAGATAACTATGGCTACACCTTC; CDR3 protein: CAISEDRDNYGYTF; clone size: .; CDR3 length: 14; D gene: .; V gene: TRBV10-3; J gene: TRBJ1-2
CDR3 DNA: TGTGCCAGCAGGAGACTAGCGGGGGGGCACCAAGAGACCCAGTACTTC; CDR3 protein: CASRRLAGGHQETQYF; clone size: once; CDR3 length: 16; D gene: TRBD2; V gene: TRBV5-5; J gene: TRBJ2-5
CDR3 DNA: TGCGCCAGCAGCCTCGGACAGGGGGCTGAAAAACTGTTTTTT; CDR3 protein: CASSLGQGAEKLFF; clone size: .; CDR3 length: 14; D gene: TRBD1; V gene: TRBV5-1; J gene: TRBJ1-4
CDR3 DNA: TGTGCCAGTAGTATAGGGACTCACAATGAGCAGTTCTTC; CDR3 protein: CASSIGTHNEQFF; clone size: medium-sized; CDR3 length: 13; D gene: .; V gene: TRBV19; J gene: TRBJ2-1
CDR3 DNA: TGTGCCGGCTCGGGACAGGGGGTGGAGAAGACCCAGTACTTC; CDR3 protein: CAGSGQGVEKTQYF; clone size: few; CDR3 length: 14; D gene: TRBD1; V gene: TRBV7-9; J gene: TRBJ2-5
CDR3 DNA: TGCAGCGTTGAAGATCAACAGGGTCTGAACACTGAAGCTTTCTTT; CDR3 protein: CSVEDQQGLNTEAFF; clone size: .; CDR3 length: 15; D gene: .; V gene: TRBV29-1; J gene: TRBJ1-1
CDR3 DNA: TGTGCCAGTAGACCACAGGGACGTCCCTACGAGCAGTACTTC; CDR3 protein: CASRPQGRPYEQYF; clone size: .; CDR3 length: 14; D gene: .; V gene: TRBV19; J gene: TRBJ2-7
CDR3 DNA: TGTGCCAGCGGGAACTTCCAGGGACAGGGCCGGGGCTATAATTCACCCCTCCACTTT; CDR3 protein: CASGNFQGQGRGYNSPLHF; clone size: .; CDR3 length: 19; D gene: TRBD1; V gene: TRBV27; J gene: TRBJ1-6
CDR3 DNA: TGTGCCAGCAGGGGTCTGAGGACAGGCCTGTCTGAAAAACTGTTTTTT; CDR3 protein: CASRGLRTGLSEKLFF; clone size: .; CDR3 length: 16; D gene: TRBD1; V gene: TRBV5-8; J gene: TRBJ1-4
CDR3 DNA: TGTGCCAACTCTCCCCACCGGAACACTGAAGCTTTCTTT; CDR3 protein: CANSPHRNTEAFF; clone size: .; CDR3 length: 13; D gene: .; V gene: TRBV19; J gene: TRBJ1-1